This TCR beta chain was retrieved from a study of blood T cell repertoires in COVID-19. As for the study in general: Samples taken during acute and convalescent COVID-19 were collected in the United States, Italy and Spain. PBMCs, B-cell-depleted T cells, or T cells were the source of the cDNA or gDNA that made up the material.

Original handling: Reference gene primer amplification gave estimated nucleated cell counts. TCRdb keeps only in-frame clones here, not all; method: immunoSEQ multiplex PCR. For V, J and clone size, that table is used; D and trimming come from the DNA. The sample carries about 60,000 clones, about 80% recorded once. CDR1 and CDR2 from the germline V gene are SQVTM and ANQGSEA. This CDR3 spans 15 amino acids. After removal of 7 bases from V and 5 bases from J, the junction contained 10 bases not matched to a gene. This clonotype originated in a man aged 45-65 years with active or convalescent COVID-19. The sample comprised peripheral blood. V and J are TRBV29-1 and TRBJ2-2, with TRBD1 identical over 10 bases. CDR3 coding DNA: TGCAGCGCCGTAACGACAGGGGGCGAAACCGGGGAGCTGTTTTTT. This translates into CSAVTTGGETGELFF.